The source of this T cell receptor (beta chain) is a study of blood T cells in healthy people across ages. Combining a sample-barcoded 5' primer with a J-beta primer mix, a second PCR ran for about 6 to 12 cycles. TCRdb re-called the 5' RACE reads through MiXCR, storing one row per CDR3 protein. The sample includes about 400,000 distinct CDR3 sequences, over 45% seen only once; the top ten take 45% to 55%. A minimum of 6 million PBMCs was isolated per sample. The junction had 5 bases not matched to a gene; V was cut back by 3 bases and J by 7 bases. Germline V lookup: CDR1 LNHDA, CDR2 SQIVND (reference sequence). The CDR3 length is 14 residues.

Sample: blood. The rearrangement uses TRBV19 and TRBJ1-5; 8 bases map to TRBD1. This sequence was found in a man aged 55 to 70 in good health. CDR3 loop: CASSMGDRGQPQHF. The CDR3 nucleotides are TGTGCCAGTAGTATGGGCGACAGGGGACAGCCCCAGCATTTT.